Below, 25 T cell receptor beta chains from the same sample are listed, as sequenced in a study of blood T cell repertoires in COVID-19. Produced via immunoSEQ multiplex PCR; TCRdb's table is partial and in-frame only. This sample carries about 16,000 clones, 70% to 90% of them seen once, and the ten largest clones take 31%. Sequenced material: peripheral blood. The receptors originated from an elderly woman with COVID-19, enrolled during active disease.

This clone is a singleton in its sample. The chain links TRBV6-5 to TRBJ2-7, with TRBD2 matching over 7 bases. The germline gives CDR1 MNHEY, CDR2 SVGAGI. The CDR3 runs to 15 residues. Unmatched junction bases numbered 12, after V lost 10 bases and J lost 0 bases. CDR3 in DNA: TGTGCCACCAAACGGGCGGGAGCGCACTCCTACGAGCAGTACTTC. It is translated as CATKRAGAHSYEQYF.

This chain uses TRBV5-1 with TRBJ1-2, with 8 bases aligning to TRBD1. The junction had 8 bases not matched to a gene; V was cut back by 0 bases and J by 4 bases. The CDR3 sequence is 16 residues long. The V gene's germline CDR1 is SGHRS and CDR2 YFSETQ. DNA for the CDR3: TGCGCCAGCAGCTTGGGCACCCAGGGGGCCTCCTATGGCTACACCTTC. This sequence encodes CASSLGTQGASYGYTF.

The V call is TRBV12-3 or TRBV12-4, the J call TRBJ1-2; D not resolved. The CDR3 has 13 amino acids. The germline V and J ends were trimmed by 4 bases and 9 bases, with 15 bases remaining between them. The CDR3 coding sequence is TGTGCCAGCAGTTCCCTTGTCTCAGTAAGCTACACCTTC. This sequence encodes CASSSLVSVSYTF.

V usage is TRBV6-2 or TRBV6-3 and J usage is TRBJ2-3; 9 bases agree with TRBD2. The CDR3 totals 15 residues. Germline CDR1 MNHEY, CDR2 SVGEGT. The V segment lost 5 bases and the J segment 7 bases; nucleotides outside the gene matches: 10. This CDR3 is CASSDPGGGEYTQYF. CDR3 bases: TGTGCCAGCAGTGACCCGGGCGGGGGGGAATATACGCAGTATTTT.

The chain recombines TRBV27 with TRBJ2-3; 13 positions match TRBD2. V lost 3 bases to trimming and J lost 5 bases; unmatched junction nucleotides: 2. CDR3 size: 15 residues. In germline, CDR1 is MNHEY, CDR2 SMNVEV (reference sequence). The CDR3 nucleotides read TGTGCCAGCAGTTTGGGGACTAGCGGGGAAGATACGCAGTATTTT. Translated: CASSLGTSGEDTQYF.

The genes are TRBV18 and TRBJ1-2; perhaps TRBD1 as D (5 bases). Germline lookup yields CDR1 KGHSH and CDR2 LQKENI. The CDR3 runs 14 residues. The V gene lost 3 bases and the J gene lost 3 bases, with 11 bases spanning the gap. This chain's CDR3 is CASSPTTEHYGYTF. CDR3 nucleotide sequence: TGTGCCAGCTCACCCACGACAGAACACTATGGCTACACCTTC. The variable domain in full, completed from reference TRBV18 and TRBJ1-2, reads NAGVMQNPRHLVRRRGQEARLRCSPMKGHSHVYWYRQLPEEGLKFMVYLQKENIIDESGMPKERFSAEFPKEGPSILRIQQVVRGDSAAYFCASSPTTEHYGYTFGSGTRLTVV.

This clone was observed once. The chain combines TRBV19 with TRBJ2-3; D ambiguous. CDR1 is LNHDA, CDR2 SQIVND, per germline (reference sequence). Trimming took off 2 bases at V and 5 bases at J, with 8 bases between the two ends. This CDR3 contains 13 residues. The CDR3 coding sequence is TGTGCCAGTAGTATATCGGGTGTAGATACGCAGTATTTT. It specifies CASSISGVDTQYF.

CDR3 in DNA: TGTGCCAGCTCACCAACAGGGGACACTGAAGCTTTCTTT. This codes for CASSPTGDTEAFF. The V and J genes are TRBV18 and TRBJ1-1; 7 bases line up with TRBD1. This CDR3 region has 13 residues. Germline V gene lookup returns CDR1 KGHSH and CDR2 LQKENI. Losses at the gene ends were 2 bases for V and 3 bases for J; bases not matched to a gene: 0.

This clone occurred once. The genes are TRBV13 and TRBJ2-5, with 10 bases fitting TRBD1. V trimming: 4 bases; J trimming: 2 bases; junction bases outside the gene matches: 1. CDR1 is PRHDT, CDR2 FYEKMQ, per germline (reference sequence). The CDR3 is 14 residues long. CDR3 in DNA: TGTGCCAGCAGCTCGGGACAGGGGCAAGAGACCCAGTACTTC. Its translation: CASSSGQGQETQYF.

The chain uses TRBV7-2 and TRBJ2-7; 11 bases fit TRBD2. Germline trimming cut 3 bases from V and 0 bases from J; bases unmatched to any gene: 7. CDR1 is SGHTA and CDR2 is FQGNSA in the germline V gene. This CDR3 has 17 amino acids. DNA of the CDR3: TGTGCCAGCAGCTTGAGGGGACTAGCGGAGCCCTCCTACGAGCAGTACTTC. Translating gives CASSLRGLAEPSYEQYF.

This clone has only one observation. The chain is built from TRBV2 and TRBJ2-3; weak D call: TRBD2 (6 bases). The CDR3 is 13 amino acids. CDR1 SNHLY and CDR2 FYNNEI come from the germline V gene. The V end lost 3 bases, the J end lost 7 bases, and 11 bases lay between the germline ends. Here the CDR3 reads CASSDGTPNTQYF. For the CDR3, the DNA is TGTGCCAGCAGTGACGGGACTCCAAATACGCAGTATTTT.

The chain is built from TRBV5-1 and TRBJ1-4; TRBD1 matches at 8 bases. This CDR3 has 16 residues. Germline loops: CDR1 SGHRS, CDR2 YFSETQ. With 3 bases clipped from V and 3 bases from J, the junction kept 7 bases outside the gene matches. CDR3: CASSSYPTGANEKLFF. CDR3 in DNA: TGCGCCAGCAGCTCCTACCCGACAGGGGCTAATGAAAAACTGTTTTTT.

This sequence joins TRBV7-2 and TRBJ1-3, with 8 positions matching TRBD1. Trimming at V came to 2 bases and at J to 4 bases, leaving 7 bases not matched to a gene. Germline V gene sequence: CDR1 SGHTA, CDR2 FQGNSA. The CDR3 contains 16 residues. The CDR3 here is CASSLNPGGAGNTIYF. CDR3 in DNA: TGTGCCAGCAGCTTAAATCCAGGGGGCGCCGGAAACACCATATATTTT. Filled out from reference TRBV7-2 and TRBJ1-3, the complete variable domain reads GAGVSQSPSNKVTEKGKDVELRCDPISGHTALYWYRQSLGQGLEFLIYFQGNSAPDKSGLPSDRFSAERTGGSVSTLTIQRTQQEDSAVYLCASSLNPGGAGNTIYFGEGSWLTVV.

V is TRBV5-1 and J is TRBJ2-1, with TRBD2 matching over 14 bases. Trimming took 4 bases from V and 10 from J; bases not matched to a gene: 10. CDR1 is SGHRS and CDR2 is YFSETQ in the germline V gene. The CDR3 is made up of 16 amino acids. CDR3 residues: CASSRGTSGGWGEQFF. For the CDR3, the DNA is TGCGCCAGCAGCCGGGGGACTAGCGGGGGCTGGGGGGAGCAGTTCTTC. Variable domain in full (rest from reference TRBV5-1 and TRBJ2-1): KAGVTQTPRYLIKTRGQQVTLSCSPISGHRSVSWYQQTPGQGLQFLFEYFSETQRNKGNFPGRFSGRQFSNSRSEMNVSTLELGDSALYLCASSRGTSGGWGEQFFGPGTRLTVL.

This clone occurred once. V is TRBV11-3 and J is TRBJ2-7, with D hard to call. From germline, CDR1 is SGHNT and CDR2 YENEEA. Trimming pared 4 bases from V and 4 bases from J, leaving 5 bases between. CDR3 length: 11 residues. CDR3 in DNA: TGTGCCAGCAGCTCAGGATACGAGCAGTACTTC. Protein sequence: CASSSGYEQYF.

The rearrangement uses TRBV7-9 and TRBJ2-3, with 7 nucleotides matching TRBD2. This CDR3 has 15 amino acids. V trimming: 5 bases; J trimming: 6 bases; junction bases outside the gene matches: 11. Per the germline V gene, CDR1 is SEHNR and CDR2 is FQNEAQ (reference sequence). The chain's CDR3 is CASSPYRGVRDTQYF. DNA for the CDR3: TGTGCCAGCAGCCCGTACCGGGGGGTCAGGGATACGCAGTATTTT.

This sequence joins TRBV3-1 (or the pseudogene TRBV3-2) and TRBJ1-1, with a weak D call TRBD1 (6 bases). Germline lookup yields CDR1 LGHDT and CDR2 YNNKEL (reference sequence). This CDR3 comprises 16 residues. Trimming left V 7 bases short and J 7 bases short, with 25 bases between. Written as DNA, the CDR3 is TGTGCCAGCACCTCCCCGGGGACAAGAGCAATGGGTGAAGCTTTCTTT. Its protein product is CASTSPGTRAMGEAFF.

The chain employs TRBV5-1 and TRBJ2-6; maybe TRBD1 (5 bases). Germline V gives CDR1 SGHRS, CDR2 YFSETQ. The CDR3 spans 17 residues. Trimming pared 0 bases from V and 1 base from J, leaving 11 bases between. CDR3 DNA sequence: TGCGCCAGCAGCTTGGAGGCTAGGGGATCTGGGGCCAACGTCCTGACTTTC. This codes for CASSLEARGSGANVLTF.

J is TRBJ1-4 and V is TRBV2; 12 bases map to TRBD1. The CDR3 consists of 15 residues. Germline-derived CDR1 and CDR2 are SNHLY and FYNNEI. V shed 6 bases, J shed 6 bases, and the junction held 5 bases outside the gene matches. The DNA for the CDR3 is TGTGCCAGCAGCGGGACAGGGGGCGTGTATGAAAAACTGTTTTTT. Amino acid sequence: CASSGTGGVYEKLFF.

CDR3 in amino acids: CASSLEVLAGNEQFF. CDR3 bases: TGCGCCAGCAGCTTGGAGGTTCTAGCTGGGAATGAGCAGTTCTTC. V and J are TRBV5-1 and TRBJ2-1, with D maybe TRBD2 (5 bases). The germline CDR1 and CDR2 sequences are SGHRS and YFSETQ. The CDR3 totals 15 residues. V lost 0 bases and J 7 bases, leaving 14 bases between the germline ends. Drawing the rest from reference TRBV5-1 and TRBJ2-1, the complete variable domain is KAGVTQTPRYLIKTRGQQVTLSCSPISGHRSVSWYQQTPGQGLQFLFEYFSETQRNKGNFPGRFSGRQFSNSRSEMNVSTLELGDSALYLCASSLEVLAGNEQFFGPGTRLTVL.

The chain combines TRBV28 with TRBJ1-5; D remains ambiguous. The CDR3 sequence is 14 residues long. Germline V lookup: CDR1 MDHEN, CDR2 SYDVKM. V shed 5 bases and J shed 0 bases, with 8 bases lying between them. CDR3 protein: CASSPPYSNQPQHF. The CDR3, as DNA: TGTGCCAGCAGTCCTCCGTATAGCAATCAGCCCCAGCATTTT.

The rearrangement uses TRBV2 and TRBJ1-5, with 8 bases aligning to TRBD1. After removal of 5 bases from V and 5 bases from J, the junction contained 8 bases not matched to a gene. The CDR3 has 15 amino acids. Germline lookup yields CDR1 SNHLY and CDR2 FYNNEI. In nucleotides, the CDR3 is TGTGCCAGCAGTCCCTTGGACAGGGAATATCAGCCCCAGCATTTT. As protein: CASSPLDREYQPQHF.

This chain joins TRBV19 and TRBJ2-7; TRBD2 matches 12 bases. The junction had 7 bases not matched to a gene; V was cut back by 5 bases and J by 5 bases. Germline CDR1 is LNHDA and CDR2 is SQIVND (reference sequence). The CDR3 spans 15 residues. As DNA, the CDR3 is TGTGCCAGTAGTCTGACTAGCGGGGGCCCCAACGAGCAGTACTTC. Translating it yields CASSLTSGGPNEQYF.

The rearrangement uses TRBV28 and TRBJ2-5; 10 bases are shared with TRBD1. There are 16 residues in the CDR3. Germline loops: CDR1 MDHEN, CDR2 SYDVKM. The J segment lost 5 bases and the V segment lost 3 bases, leaving 9 bases of the junction unmatched. The CDR3 protein is CASSFPRTGGVETQYF. Here the CDR3 DNA reads TGTGCCAGCAGTTTCCCGAGGACAGGGGGTGTGGAGACCCAGTACTTC.

This clone showed up just once. The CDR3 nucleotides read TGTGCCAGCAGTTTATTAGGCAATCAGCCCCAGCATTTT. Translated: CASSLLGNQPQHF. The chain carries TRBV27 and TRBJ1-5, with D uncertain. The CDR3 has 13 residues. V dropped 1 base and J dropped 2 bases, with 3 bases sitting between them. CDR1 is MNHEY, CDR2 SMNVEV, per germline (reference sequence).